This T cell receptor beta chain came from a study of shared clonotypes between healthy human individuals. Study-wide background: Per-donor plates numbered three CD4 naive, three CD4 memory, two CD8 naive and one CD8 memory.

Trimming removed 4 bases at V and 5 bases at J, with 8 bases between. Looked up from germline, CDR1 is KGHSY and CDR2 is FQNENV. The CDR3 runs 13 residues. Terminally differentiated effector memory CD45RA+ cells were excluded by CCR7 positive selection of CD45RO-negative cells. Using immunoSEQ multiplex PCR, the repertoire was profiled, and TCRdb retains in-frame clones only, with some absent. The table records about 2.1 million clones, 93% of them present only once. The TCR sequence derives from a man aged 18 to 29 in good health. Some clones in this sample may be carry-over from other donors' samples. V and J are TRBV16 and TRBJ1-4; D gene uncertain. The source material was naive CD8+ T cells from PBMCs. CDR3 protein: CASSPWVNEKLFF. The DNA for the CDR3 is TGTGCCAGCAGCCCCTGGGTAAATGAAAAACTGTTTTTT.